A selection of T cell receptor beta chains follows, all from one sample in a study of T cell changes during pregnancy in multiple sclerosis. Produced via immunoSEQ multiplex PCR; TCRdb's table is partial and in-frame only. The sample records about 40,000 clones, roughly 90% being singletons. The sample was CD4+ T cells from peripheral blood mononuclear cells, taken in the third trimester of pregnancy. The receptors were sampled from a female donor with multiple sclerosis, enrolled in a pregnancy study. Each CDR3 is given with its conserved first and last residue. Fields, in order: D gene, J gene, V gene, CDR3 protein, CDR3 DNA. The D gene is left open where the match is weak.

TRBD1 | TRBJ1-2 | TRBV7-2 | CASSLDPGGAGYTF | TGTGCCAGCAGCTTAGACCCAGGGGGCGCAGGCTACACCTTC
TRBD1 | TRBJ2-1 | TRBV2 | CASSEMRQGGTEQFF | TGTGCCAGCAGTGAAATGCGACAGGGGGGAACTGAGCAGTTCTTC
TRBD1 | TRBJ2-1 | TRBV27 | CASSLTGVGEQFF | TGTGCCAGCAGTTTGACAGGGGTGGGCGAGCAGTTCTTC
NA | TRBJ2-1 | TRBV6-4 | CASSDYEGREQFF | TGTGCCAGCAGTGACTATGAGGGAAGGGAGCAGTTCTTC
TRBD2 | TRBJ2-2 | TRBV5-8 | CASSFRGGDTGELFF | TGTGCCAGCAGCTTTCGGGGGGGCGACACCGGGGAGCTGTTTTTT
NA | TRBJ1-3 | TRBV4-2 | CASSQSSGAGNTIYF | TGTGCCAGCAGCCAATCCTCCGGGGCTGGAAACACCATATATTTT
NA | TRBJ1-2 | TRBV2 | CASSGGAGGYGYTF | TGTGCCAGCAGTGGAGGCGCGGGGGGCTATGGCTACACCTTC
NA | TRBJ2-3 | TRBV18 | CASSPRESRTDTQYF | TGTGCCAGCTCACCAAGGGAGAGTAGGACAGATACGCAGTATTTT
TRBD2 | TRBJ2-7 | TRBV4-1 | CASSQGATSGAYEQYF | TGCGCCAGCAGCCAAGGCGCGACTAGCGGCGCCTACGAGCAGTACTTC
NA | TRBJ1-4 | TRBV6-1 | CASSEAGVATNEKLFF | TGTGCCAGCAGTGAAGCAGGAGTTGCAACTAATGAAAAACTGTTTTTT
NA | TRBJ2-1 | TRBV30 | CAWIDPASSYNEQFF | TGTGCCTGGATCGACCCAGCGAGCTCCTACAATGAGCAGTTCTTC
NA | TRBJ1-2 | TRBV16 | CASSHPVRTGNYGYTF | TGTGCCAGCAGCCACCCTGTTCGTACAGGGAACTATGGCTACACCTTC